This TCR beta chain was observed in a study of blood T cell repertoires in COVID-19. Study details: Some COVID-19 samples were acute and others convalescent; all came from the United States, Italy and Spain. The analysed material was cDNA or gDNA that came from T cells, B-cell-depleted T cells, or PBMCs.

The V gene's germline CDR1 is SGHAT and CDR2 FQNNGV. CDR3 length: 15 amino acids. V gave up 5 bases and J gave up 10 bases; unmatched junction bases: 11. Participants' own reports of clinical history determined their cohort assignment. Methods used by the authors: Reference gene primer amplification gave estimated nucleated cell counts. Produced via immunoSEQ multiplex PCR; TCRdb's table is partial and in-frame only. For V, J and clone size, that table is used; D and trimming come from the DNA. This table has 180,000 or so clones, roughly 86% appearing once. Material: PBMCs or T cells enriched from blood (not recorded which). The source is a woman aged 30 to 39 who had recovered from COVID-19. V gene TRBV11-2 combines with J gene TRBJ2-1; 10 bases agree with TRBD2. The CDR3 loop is CASSLSLAGEREQFF. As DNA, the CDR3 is TGTGCCAGCAGCCTATCGCTAGCGGGGGAACGGGAGCAGTTCTTC.